This passage covers 17 T cell receptor beta chains from one sample sequenced in a study of CD8+ T cells in alopecia areata (dated by TCRdb to between 2018 and 2020). Library preparation used the immunoSEQ multiplex PCR assay. RNA was extracted from all samples and reverse transcribed into cDNA, which served as template for TCR sequencing. Sourced from immuneACCESS, this table was stored by TCRdb with only in-frame sequences that have V and J called. A share of the clones is absent; for the studies checked, an unresolved V gene accounts for under half, and the remainder has no known explanation. The sample table holds 150,000 or so clones, of which more than 45% were seen once. The leading ten clones occupy around 6.8% of the sample. Sequencing used CD4+ T cells sorted from blood. The source is a human donor with alopecia areata.

The genes are TRBV10-3 and TRBJ2-3, with D unclear. Trimming took off 11 bases at V and 6 bases at J, with 15 bases between the two ends. Germline CDR1 is ENHRY and CDR2 is SYGVKD. The CDR3 runs to 12 residues. CDR3 sequence reads: CAVTAGDDTQYF. In DNA form, the CDR3 reads TGTGCCGTCACGGCTGGTGATGATACGCAGTATTTT.

The DNA of the CDR3 is TGCAGCGTTGGCAGACTGCACACAGATACGCAGTATTTT. This encodes CSVGRLHTDTQYF. This rearrangement joins TRBV29-1 to TRBJ2-3; the D is unclear. The V end lost 4 bases, the J end lost 2 bases, and 10 bases lay between the germline ends. The CDR3 spans 13 residues. Germline V lookup: CDR1 SQVTM, CDR2 ANQGSEA.

This clone was picked up a small number of times. The gene calls are TRBV7-9 and TRBJ1-2; D is ambiguous. V lost 5 bases to trimming and J lost 5 bases, with 15 bases between them. Looked up from germline, CDR1 is SEHNR and CDR2 is FQNEAQ (reference sequence). The CDR3 consists of 14 residues. The CDR3 reads CASSGHVGPYGYTF. The DNA of the CDR3 is TGTGCCAGCAGCGGTCACGTAGGCCCTTATGGCTACACCTTC.

Notes on this clone: Other nucleotide sequences in the sample specify the same CDR3. J is TRBJ2-5 and V is TRBV29-1; maybe TRBD1 (5 bases). The CDR3 is made up of 13 amino acids. V dropped 6 bases and J dropped 5 bases, with 16 bases sitting between them. Per the germline V gene, CDR1 is SQVTM and CDR2 is ANQGSEA. This CDR3 is CSVSPDSQETQYF. For the CDR3, the DNA is TGCAGCGTCAGCCCTGACAGTCAGGAGACCCAGTACTTC. Together with reference TRBV29-1 and TRBJ2-5, the CDR3 gives the full variable domain: SAVISQKPSRDICQRGTSLTIQCQVDSQVTMMFWYRQQPGQSLTLIATANQGSEATYESGFVIDKFPISRPNLTFSTLTVSNMSPEDSSIYLCSVSPDSQETQYFGPGTRLLVL.

Concerning this clone: The junction shows a germline mismatch at one end, possibly a read error. The chain links TRBV7-7 to TRBJ2-6; D gene ambiguous. Germline V lookup: CDR1 SSHAT, CDR2 FNYEAQ (reference sequence). The CDR3 is 15 amino acids. CDR3 coding DNA: TGTGCTAGCAGCTTAGATCAATCTGGGGCCAACGTCCTGACTTTC. Its protein product is CASSLDQSGANVLTF.

This clone was detected once. This chain joins TRBV29-1 and TRBJ2-7; 7 bases match TRBD1. J was trimmed by 1 base and V by 7 bases; bases with no gene match: 4. Per the germline V gene, CDR1 is SQVTM and CDR2 is ANQGSEA. The CDR3 covers 12 residues. CDR3 sequence (DNA): TGCAGCGCCCGGGACAGTTCCTACGAGCAGTACTTC. Its protein is CSARDSSYEQYF.

This clone has just a few counts. Other DNA sequences of this sample code for an identical CDR3. This sequence joins TRBV5-1 and TRBJ1-1; D not resolved. The V and J ends lost 4 bases and 2 bases respectively, with 3 bases between them. From germline, CDR1 is SGHRS and CDR2 YFSETQ. The CDR3 extends over 11 amino acids. CDR3 sequence: CASSLNTEAFF. The CDR3 DNA follows: TGCGCCAGCAGCCTAAACACTGAAGCTTTCTTT.

The rearrangement links TRBV4-1 to TRBJ2-5; D is unresolved. The CDR3 runs 13 residues. V was trimmed by 5 bases and J by 0 bases, leaving 7 bases between them. Per the germline V gene, CDR1 is MGHRA and CDR2 is YSYEKL. The CDR3 DNA sequence: TGCGCCAGCAGCGCACTGTACCAAGAGACCCAGTACTTC. Translation gives CASSALYQETQYF.

This clone was observed a few times. The rearrangement links TRBV4-1 to TRBJ2-5; D gene unclear. Germline CDR1 reads MGHRA; CDR2 reads YSYEKL. This CDR3 is 13 amino acids long. Deletions cut 0 bases from V and 4 bases from J, with 6 bases between. The CDR3 coding sequence is TGCGCCAGCAGCCAAGATCGAGGAGAGACCCAGTACTTC. This sequence encodes CASSQDRGETQYF.

Turning to this clone: This sample also contains other DNA sequences that code for the same CDR3. The chain is built from TRBV5-1 and TRBJ2-3; the D is unclear. Per the germline V gene, CDR1 is SGHRS and CDR2 is YFSETQ. The CDR3 extends over 12 amino acids. Trimming removed 0 bases from V and 2 bases from J, with 1 base in between. CDR3 coding DNA: TGCGCCAGCAGCTTGGACACAGATACGCAGTATTTT. Encoded protein: CASSLDTDTQYF. Drawing the rest from reference TRBV5-1 and TRBJ2-3, the complete variable domain is KAGVTQTPRYLIKTRGQQVTLSCSPISGHRSVSWYQQTPGQGLQFLFEYFSETQRNKGNFPGRFSGRQFSNSRSEMNVSTLELGDSALYLCASSLDTDTQYFGPGTRLTVL.

This sequence joins TRBV6-5 and TRBJ2-1; TRBD2 matches at 12 bases. This CDR3 spans 15 amino acids. J was trimmed by 3 bases and V by 5 bases; bases with no gene match: 2. Germline V gene lookup returns CDR1 MNHEY and CDR2 SVGAGI. CDR3 in DNA: TGTGCCAGCAGTCTGACTAGCGGGGGCTACAATGAGCAGTTCTTC. Translating gives CASSLTSGGYNEQFF.

The chain uses TRBV29-1 and TRBJ2-7, with D perhaps TRBD1 (5 bases). Germline V gene sequence: CDR1 SQVTM, CDR2 ANQGSEA. Trimming removed 6 bases from V and 2 bases from J, with 20 bases in between. This CDR3 region has 15 residues. CDR3 nucleotide sequence: TGCAGCGTCGCGCTAAGGGGCCAAACCACCTACGAGCAGTACTTC. Its translation is CSVALRGQTTYEQYF.

The chain uses TRBV28 and TRBJ2-5, with D possibly matching TRBD1 (5 bases). Trimming removed 6 bases from V and 2 bases from J, with 10 bases in between. This CDR3 contains 13 residues. Germline V gene sequence: CDR1 MDHEN, CDR2 SYDVKM. The CDR3 loop reads CASRKTVQETQYF. CDR3 nucleotides: TGTGCCAGCAGAAAGACAGTTCAAGAGACCCAGTACTTC.

The chain employs TRBV29-1 and TRBJ1-1, with TRBD1 matching 7 bases. The CDR3 totals 13 residues. The V and J ends lost 6 bases and 1 base, in that order; junction bases with no gene match: 5. Germline V gives CDR1 SQVTM, CDR2 ANQGSEA. In DNA, the CDR3 is TGCAGCGTGCGGACAGGCGAGAACACTGAAGCTTTCTTT. Translated: CSVRTGENTEAFF.

The gene calls are TRBV30 and TRBJ2-7; 8 nucleotides line up with TRBD1. CDR1 and CDR2 from the germline V gene are GTSNPN and SVGIG (reference sequence). V dropped 4 bases and J dropped 5; count of bases not matched to a gene: 7. The CDR3 loop spans 13 amino acids. This CDR3 reads CAWIVSRGHEQYF. As DNA, the CDR3 is TGTGCCTGGATAGTAAGCAGGGGGCACGAGCAGTACTTC. Filled out from reference TRBV30 and TRBJ2-7, the complete variable domain reads SQTIHQWPATLVQPVGSPLSLECTVEGTSNPNLYWYRQAAGRGLQLLFYSVGIGQISSEVPQNLSASRPQDRQFILSSKKLLLSDSGFYLCAWIVSRGHEQYFGPGTRLTVT.

J is TRBJ2-1 and V is TRBV6-5; 7 bases align to TRBD2. The CDR3 contains 15 residues. The V gene's germline CDR1 is MNHEY and CDR2 SVGAGI. Germline trimming cut 6 bases from V and 5 bases from J; bases unmatched to any gene: 10. CDR3: CASSTSGISNNEQFF. CDR3 nucleotide sequence: TGTGCCAGCAGCACGAGCGGGATTTCGAACAATGAGCAGTTCTTC.

This sequence joins TRBV5-1 and TRBJ2-3; no clear D. The CDR3 totals 12 residues. V was clipped by 0 bases and J by 6 bases, with 5 bases between them. Germline V gene data show CDR1 as SGHRS and CDR2 as YFSETQ. The CDR3 loop reads CASSLGRDTQYF. CDR3 nucleotides: TGCGCCAGCAGCTTGGGGCGGGATACGCAGTATTTT. Supplemented by reference TRBV5-1 and TRBJ2-3, the full variable domain reads KAGVTQTPRYLIKTRGQQVTLSCSPISGHRSVSWYQQTPGQGLQFLFEYFSETQRNKGNFPGRFSGRQFSNSRSEMNVSTLELGDSALYLCASSLGRDTQYFGPGTRLTVL.